A single sample is the source of the 31 T cell receptor beta chains below, sequenced in a study of blood T cell repertoires in COVID-19. TCRdb's copy holds only in-frame clones and misses some; the assay was immunoSEQ multiplex PCR. The sample lists about 73,000 clones, around 77% occurring once. The sample taken for sequencing was peripheral blood. The receptors derive from a man in his 70s with COVID-19, enrolled during active disease.

The rearrangement joins TRBV15 to TRBJ1-4; D is perhaps TRBD1 (5 bases). Germline assignment: CDR1 LNHNV and CDR2 YYDKDF (reference sequence). The CDR3 is made up of 15 amino acids. The V gene lost 0 bases and the J gene lost 6 bases, with 11 bases spanning the gap. The CDR3 sequence: CATSRERGLDEKLFF. CDR3 bases: TGTGCCACCAGCAGAGAGAGGGGACTGGATGAAAAACTGTTTTTT.

This clone was recorded once. The J gene is TRBJ2-7, the V gene TRBV28; 9 nucleotides agree with TRBD1. Germline V gene lookup returns CDR1 MDHEN and CDR2 SYDVKM. The CDR3 length is 16 residues. V lost 7 bases to trimming and J lost 4 bases; unmatched junction nucleotides: 14. The CDR3 DNA is TGTGCCAGCAATACACCCACAGGGGGCAAGAGGTACGAGCAGTACTTC. Translated: CASNTPTGGKRYEQYF.

The genes are TRBV9 and TRBJ1-5; D perhaps matches TRBD1 (5 bases). V lost 3 bases, J lost 5 bases, and 12 bases lay in between. The CDR3 is 14 residues long. Germline-derived CDR1 and CDR2 are SGDLS and YYNGEE. CDR3 DNA sequence: TGTGCCAGCAGCGGTGCAGGGAAATATCAGCCCCAGCATTTT. Protein product: CASSGAGKYQPQHF.

The V call is TRBV30, the J call TRBJ1-1; 7 bases match TRBD1. This CDR3 comprises 13 residues. The germline CDR1 and CDR2 sequences are GTSNPN and SVGIG (reference sequence). With 2 bases clipped from V and 5 bases from J, the junction kept 5 bases outside the gene matches. The DNA of the CDR3 is TGTGCCTGGAGTCCACAGGGGTTTACTGAAGCTTTCTTT. Protein sequence: CAWSPQGFTEAFF.

This clone has only one observation. The V call is TRBV6-4, the J call TRBJ2-2; 13 bases line up with TRBD2. In germline, CDR1 is MRHNA, CDR2 SNTAGT. V shed 4 bases and J 6 bases; nucleotides not matched to a gene: 2. The CDR3 length is 15 residues. The CDR3 coding sequence is TGTGCCAGCAGTGTCGGACTAGCGGGAGCCGGGGAGCTGTTTTTT. Its translation is CASSVGLAGAGELFF.

The V call is TRBV6-5, the J call TRBJ1-4; TRBD1 matches at 8 bases. The J segment lost 6 bases and the V segment lost 6 bases, leaving 9 bases of the junction unmatched. CDR3 length: 15 residues. CDR1 is MNHEY, CDR2 SVGAGI, per germline. The CDR3 reads CASSYGGGQDEKLFF. The CDR3 region has the DNA TGTGCCAGCAGCTATGGAGGGGGACAGGATGAAAAACTGTTTTTT.

V and J are TRBV15 and TRBJ2-4; no definite D call. Germline V gene data show CDR1 as LNHNV and CDR2 as YYDKDF (reference sequence). This CDR3 is 13 amino acids long. V was trimmed by 5 bases and J by 7 bases, leaving 12 bases between them. The CDR3 nucleotides read TGTGCCACCAGCGACCGGGTTAGGAACATTCAGTACTTC. Translation: CATSDRVRNIQYF.

This chain joins TRBV27 and TRBJ1-2; maybe TRBD1 (5 bases). Between the trimmed V and J ends, which lost 5 bases and 7 bases, there was a span of 14 bases. There are 13 residues in the CDR3. Germline loops: CDR1 MNHEY, CDR2 SMNVEV (reference sequence). Here the CDR3 DNA reads TGTGCCAGCAGTCCCCGGGGGGGTCGTGGCTACACCTTC. This sequence encodes CASSPRGGRGYTF.

The DNA for the CDR3 is TGTGCCAGCAGTGCCGGACAGGGGGCCTACCGATATAGCAATCAGCCCCAGCATTTT. This codes for CASSAGQGAYRYSNQPQHF. The gene calls are TRBV28 and TRBJ1-5; 11 bases agree with TRBD1. Per germline, CDR1 MDHEN and CDR2 SYDVKM. Unmatched junction bases numbered 12, after V lost 5 bases and J lost 0 bases. The CDR3 has 19 amino acids.

This clone was picked up a small number of times. The chain has TRBV29-1 and TRBJ1-1, with D perhaps TRBD1 (5 bases). Germline V lookup: CDR1 SQVTM, CDR2 ANQGSEA. This CDR3 has 13 amino acids. The V end was cut by 4 bases, the J end by 3 bases, with 12 bases between. The CDR3 sequence is CSVARVEDTEAFF. CDR3 sequence (DNA): TGCAGCGTTGCCAGGGTTGAGGACACTGAAGCTTTCTTT. Full variable domain (outside the CDR3, taken from reference TRBV29-1 and TRBJ1-1): SAVISQKPSRDICQRGTSLTIQCQVDSQVTMMFWYRQQPGQSLTLIATANQGSEATYESGFVIDKFPISRPNLTFSTLTVSNMSPEDSSIYLCSVARVEDTEAFFGQGTRLTVV.

A remark on this clone: Relative to the germline gene, one junction end is altered; a read error may explain this. This rearrangement joins TRBV28 to TRBJ2-2; 7 bases map to TRBD2. Germline V lookup: CDR1 MDHEN, CDR2 SYDVKM. The CDR3 has 15 amino acids. The CDR3 sequence: CASSLLGGGTGKLFF. The CDR3 nucleotides read TGTGCCAGCAGTTTATTGGGGGGGGGAACCGGGAAGCTGTTTTTT.

This clone was observed a few times. The chain recombines TRBV5-4 with TRBJ2-2; TRBD2 matches at 10 bases. The V segment lost 3 bases and the J segment 1 base; nucleotides outside the gene matches: 6. CDR1 and CDR2 from the germline V gene are SGHNT and YYREEE (reference sequence). The CDR3 runs to 17 residues. The CDR3 nucleotides read TGTGCCAGCAGCTCCATAGCGGGAGGTTTGAACACCGGGGAGCTGTTTTTT. Translating gives CASSSIAGGLNTGELFF.

CDR3 residues: CASAKTTGLGYTF. In DNA form, the CDR3 reads TGTGCTAGTGCCAAAACAACAGGGCTTGGCTACACCTTC. The chain recombines TRBV12-5 with TRBJ1-2; tentatively, D is TRBD1 (6 bases). CDR1 LGHNT and CDR2 FRNRAP come from the germline V gene. Trimming pared 7 bases from V and 7 bases from J, leaving 16 bases between. The CDR3 is 13 amino acids.

This clone was seen just once. The chain carries TRBV6-6 and TRBJ1-2; 8 nucleotides align to TRBD1. Trimming at V came to 2 bases and at J to 2 bases, leaving 4 bases not matched to a gene. The length of the CDR3 is 15 residues. Germline CDR1 MNHNY, CDR2 SVGAGI (reference sequence). Here the CDR3 DNA reads TGTGCCAGCAGTTACCCGAGACAGGGGAACTATGGCTACACCTTC. Translating gives CASSYPRQGNYGYTF.

This chain uses TRBV2 with TRBJ2-5, with 8 bases identical to TRBD1. V lost 4 bases, J lost 4 bases, and 8 bases stayed unmatched. CDR1 is SNHLY, CDR2 FYNNEI, per germline. The CDR3 loop spans 15 amino acids. The CDR3 nucleotides are TGTGCCAGCAGTGGACAGGGGCTGGAGGGAGAGACCCAGTACTTC. This translates into CASSGQGLEGETQYF.

This chain connects TRBV5-1 to TRBJ2-2, with D maybe TRBD1 (5 bases). The germline gives CDR1 SGHRS, CDR2 YFSETQ. The V gene lost 7 bases and the J gene lost 4 bases, with 17 bases spanning the gap. This CDR3 is 15 amino acids long. The CDR3 loop reads CASSEQGSSTGELFF. Here the CDR3 DNA reads TGCGCCAGCTCCGAGCAGGGAAGCAGCACCGGGGAGCTGTTTTTT.

A single count supports this clone. This chain connects TRBV5-1 to TRBJ2-3; D perhaps matches TRBD2 (5 bases). The length of the CDR3 is 15 residues. CDR1 is SGHRS and CDR2 is YFSETQ in the germline V gene. V lost 0 bases, J lost 0 bases, and 8 bases lay in between. The CDR3 reads CASSLDLASTDTQYF. In nucleotides, the CDR3 is TGCGCCAGCAGCTTGGACCTAGCTAGCACAGATACGCAGTATTTT.

The chain recombines TRBV5-1 with TRBJ2-1; possible D gene TRBD2, 5 bases. Trimming cost V 5 bases and J 10 bases, with 13 bases left between them. This CDR3 comprises 12 residues. Germline assignment: CDR1 SGHRS and CDR2 YFSETQ. CDR3 sequence: CASSSGIAEQFF. Written as DNA, the CDR3 is TGCGCCAGCAGTTCGGGTATAGCGGAGCAGTTCTTC.

Note on this clone: Sequence at one end of the junction differs from germline and may be a read error. J is TRBJ1-4 and V is TRBV19; 7 bases are a match to TRBD1. The CDR3 is 12 residues long. CDR1 and CDR2 (germline): LNHDA, SQIVND (reference sequence). CDR3 in DNA: TGTGCCAGTAGTATACGAGGCAGGGACAGAATTTTT. Translated, it gives CASSIRGRDRIF.

The count of this clone is one. The chain combines TRBV4-1 with TRBJ2-6, with D tentatively TRBD2 (6 bases). The CDR3 is 18 residues long. V lost 4 bases to trimming and J lost 0 bases, with 16 bases between them. The germline gives CDR1 MGHRA, CDR2 YSYEKL. The CDR3 loop reads CASSPPGRGSSGANVLTF. The CDR3 DNA reads as TGCGCCAGCAGCCCCCCGGGGCGGGGTAGCTCTGGGGCCAACGTCCTGACTTTC.

Here the CDR3 reads CASSQGLAGLYEQYF. CDR3 in DNA: TGTGCCAGCAGCCAGGGACTAGCGGGCCTCTACGAGCAGTACTTC. The V gene is TRBV6-1, the J gene TRBJ2-7; 12 positions agree with TRBD2. The CDR3 runs 15 residues. V gave up 6 bases and J gave up 3 bases; unmatched junction bases: 6. The V gene's germline CDR1 is MNHNS and CDR2 SASEGT.

The gene calls are TRBV19 and TRBJ2-2; perhaps TRBD1 as D (5 bases). The CDR3 runs 15 residues. The germline V gene has CDR1 LNHDA and CDR2 SQIVND (reference sequence). The V and J ends lost 2 bases and 6 bases respectively, with 13 bases between them. CDR3 DNA: TGTGCCAGTAGTATAAGTGGGGCAGTCCCCGGGGAGCTGTTTTTT. It encodes CASSISGAVPGELFF.

This clone showed up just a few times. This chain links TRBV27 with TRBJ2-2; TRBD2 matches at 11 bases. The length of the CDR3 is 14 residues. The V gene's germline CDR1 is MNHEY and CDR2 SMNVEV (reference sequence). After removal of 3 bases from V and 7 bases from J, the junction contained 1 base not matched to a gene. The chain's CDR3 is CASSFSGGGGELFF. The CDR3 nucleotides read TGTGCCAGCAGTTTTAGCGGGGGGGGCGGGGAGCTGTTTTTT.

The chain employs TRBV19 and TRBJ2-1; 9 bases line up with TRBD1. Germline V gene data show CDR1 as LNHDA and CDR2 as SQIVND (reference sequence). Trimming at V came to 3 bases and at J to 6 bases, leaving 3 bases not matched to a gene. The CDR3 sequence is 14 residues long. CDR3: CASSMWDRVNEQFF. As DNA, the CDR3 is TGTGCCAGTAGTATGTGGGACAGGGTCAATGAGCAGTTCTTC. The whole variable domain, filled in from reference TRBV19 and TRBJ2-1, reads DGGITQSPKYLFRKEGQNVTLSCEQNLNHDAMYWYRQDPGQGLRLIYYSQIVNDFQKGDIAEGYSVSREKKESFPLTVTSAQKNPTAFYLCASSMWDRVNEQFFGPGTRLTVL.

There are a few counts of this clone. J is TRBJ1-5 and V is TRBV9; D remains ambiguous. V was clipped by 0 bases and J by 2 bases, with 9 bases between them. The CDR3 is 15 residues long. Germline V lookup: CDR1 SGDLS, CDR2 YYNGEE. This CDR3 is CASSVGGLGNQPQHF. The DNA for the CDR3 is TGTGCCAGCAGCGTAGGTGGGCTTGGCAATCAGCCCCAGCATTTT.

This chain links TRBV18 with TRBJ2-3; 8 bases fit TRBD2. The V gene's germline CDR1 is KGHSH and CDR2 LQKENI. The length of the CDR3 is 14 residues. V lost 6 bases and J lost 6; bases outside the gene matches: 8. CDR3 in amino acids: CASSAGGTTDTQYF. The CDR3 DNA is TGTGCCAGCTCCGCGGGGGGCACCACCGATACGCAGTATTTT.

The rearrangement joins TRBV4-3 to TRBJ1-3; maybe TRBD1 (6 bases). Germline V CDR1 and CDR2: LGHNA, YSLEER. With 0 bases removed from V and 3 bases from J, the gap between germline ends came to 21 bases. The length of the CDR3 is 19 residues. CDR3 region: CASSQEAPRGGAVGNTIYF. The CDR3 DNA sequence: TGCGCCAGCAGCCAAGAGGCACCCCGAGGGGGGGCAGTTGGAAACACCATATATTTT.

V gene TRBV6-2 or TRBV6-3 combines with J gene TRBJ1-5, with a tentative D call TRBD1 (6 bases). The germline V gene encodes CDR1 MNHEY and CDR2 SVGEGT. V lost 3 bases to trimming and J lost 5 bases, with 14 bases between them. CDR3 length: 15 residues. The CDR3, as DNA: TGTGCCAGCAGTTATCGCCAGGGGCCAGATCAGCCCCAGCATTTT. Its protein is CASSYRQGPDQPQHF.

The chain couples TRBV19 to TRBJ1-2; TRBD1 agrees at 11 bases. Germline assignment: CDR1 LNHDA and CDR2 SQIVND (reference sequence). Trimming removed 3 bases from V and 5 bases from J; junction bases left unmatched: 2. The CDR3 runs 14 residues. CDR3 in amino acids: CASSMGTGGYGYTF. The CDR3 DNA follows: TGTGCCAGTAGTATGGGGACAGGGGGATATGGCTACACCTTC. The whole variable domain, remainder taken from reference TRBV19 and TRBJ1-2, is DGGITQSPKYLFRKEGQNVTLSCEQNLNHDAMYWYRQDPGQGLRLIYYSQIVNDFQKGDIAEGYSVSREKKESFPLTVTSAQKNPTAFYLCASSMGTGGYGYTFGSGTRLTVV.

The chain uses TRBV19 and TRBJ2-7; 10 nucleotides line up with TRBD1. The junction had 4 bases not matched to a gene; V was cut back by 4 bases and J by 4 bases. Germline lookup yields CDR1 LNHDA and CDR2 SQIVND (reference sequence). There are 14 residues in the CDR3. The CDR3 DNA reads TGTGCCAGTAGTAAGGGACAGGGGAGATACGAGCAGTACTTC. Translation gives CASSKGQGRYEQYF.

The chain uses TRBV6-5 and TRBJ1-1; possible D gene TRBD1, 6 bases. CDR1 is MNHEY, CDR2 SVGAGI, per germline. The length of the CDR3 is 16 residues. With 4 bases removed from V and 10 bases from J, the gap between germline ends came to 25 bases. The CDR3 DNA is TGTGCCAGCAGTTCCCCCTCAATCCGGGACACCAGGTCAGCTTTCTTT. As protein: CASSSPSIRDTRSAFF.